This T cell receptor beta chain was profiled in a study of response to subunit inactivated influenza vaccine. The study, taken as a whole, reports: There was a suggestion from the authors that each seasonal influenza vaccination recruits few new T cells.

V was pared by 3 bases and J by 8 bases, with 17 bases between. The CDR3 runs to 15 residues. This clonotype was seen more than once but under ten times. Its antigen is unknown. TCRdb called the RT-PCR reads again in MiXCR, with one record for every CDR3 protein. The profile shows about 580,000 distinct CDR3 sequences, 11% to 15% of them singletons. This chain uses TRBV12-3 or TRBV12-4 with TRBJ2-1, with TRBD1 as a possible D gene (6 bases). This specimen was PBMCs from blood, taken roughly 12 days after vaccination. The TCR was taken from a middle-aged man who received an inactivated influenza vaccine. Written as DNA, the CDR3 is TGTGCCAGCAGTTTTAGGCCCACAGGGTTCCATGAGCAGTTCTTC. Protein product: CASSFRPTGFHEQFF.